This entry is about one TCR beta chain. What it binds is unknown. This CDR3 has 12 amino acids. The germline V gene has CDR1 KGHSH and CDR2 LQKENI. V was clipped by 5 bases and J by 4 bases, with 8 bases between them. This record comes from a study of CD8 T cells in ankylosing spondylitis. Study results and limitations: Earlier reports found some motif variants in synovial fluid and blood in reactive arthritis. Among TCR beta sequences, a motif of several highly homologous variants appeared characteristic of ankylosing spondylitis blood. Significant enrichment of disease-linked clones was reported in matched ankylosing spondylitis synovial fluid.

As the method for making TCR beta libraries, quantitative 5'-RACE with molecular barcodes was used. TCRdb fed the 5' RACE reads into MiXCR, producing one record per CDR3 protein. The table includes approximately 440,000 distinct CDR3 sequences, more than 15% detected once. The sequenced material came from blood, either unsorted or a sorted T cell fraction (not recorded which). This TCR was recovered from a male donor with ankylosing spondylitis. This chain connects TRBV18 to TRBJ1-2; D is unclear. The CDR3 is CASSSDGYGYTF. The CDR3 region has the DNA TGTGCCAGCTCATCGGACGGCTATGGCTACACCTTC. Full variable domain (missing parts from reference TRBV18 and TRBJ1-2): NAGVMQNPRHLVRRRGQEARLRCSPMKGHSHVYWYRQLPEEGLKFMVYLQKENIIDESGMPKERFSAEFPKEGPSILRIQQVVRGDSAAYFCASSSDGYGYTFGSGTRLTVV.